This T cell receptor beta chain was observed in a study of cytomegalovirus exposure and HLA in healthy donors. As for this clone: No antigen is known for it.

General study points: About 87% or about 30% of the time was how often most TCR beta V segments were productive, according to an earlier analysis.

The V gene lost 5 bases and the J gene lost 2 bases, with 12 bases spanning the gap. The CDR3 sequence is 15 residues long. The V gene's germline CDR1 is SGHAT and CDR2 FQNNGV. The PCR had 60 Vbeta and 13 Jbeta primers. TCRdb's copy holds only in-frame clones and misses some; the assay was immunoSEQ multiplex PCR. The sample has 100,000 to 150,000 clones, about 80% seen once; the top ten hold approximately 2.8%. This TCR came from a boy aged 2 to 10 in good health and CMV-seronegative. Source material: PBMCs. The chain has TRBV11-2 and TRBJ2-2, with a possible D match to TRBD1 (6 bases). The CDR3 here is CASSPDRPNTGELFF. The DNA of the CDR3 is TGTGCCAGCAGCCCCGACAGGCCTAACACCGGGGAGCTGTTTTTT. The full variable domain, in which reference TRBV11-2 and TRBJ2-2 provide the parts outside the CDR3, is EAGVAQSPRYKIIEKRQSVAFWCNPISGHATLYWYQQILGQGPKLLIQFQNNGVVDDSQLPKDRFSAERLKGVDSTLKIQPAKLEDSAVYLCASSPDRPNTGELFFGEGSRLTVL.